The present TCR beta chain was sequenced within a study of vaccination and CD4 T cells after COVID-19. Study at large: SARS-CoV-2, HCoV-NL63, HCoV-OC43 and HCoV-229E supplied the overlapping spike peptides used to stimulate cells.

Treatment reported: approximately 9-day PBMC culture with coronavirus spike peptide pools or control peptides (ViraFEST assay). The study sequenced cultured CD4+ T cell DNA using the Oncomine TCR Beta short-read assay. TCRdb called the PCR reads again in MiXCR, with one record for every CDR3 protein. In the table there are about 12,000 distinct CDR3 sequences, around 35% of which are singletons. Remarks on this clonotype: Its antigen is currently unknown.

Per germline, CDR1 MDHEN and CDR2 SYDVKM. The CDR3 runs to 14 residues. V was clipped by 1 base and J by 0 bases, with 6 bases between them. The sequence derives from a human donor with COVID-19. Sequencing used cultured CD4+ T cells from blood. The rearrangement uses TRBV28 and TRBJ1-2; D not resolved. CDR3 bases: TGTGCCAGCAGTTTATCCCCACCTAACTATGGCTACACCTTC. Protein: CASSLSPPNYGYTF.